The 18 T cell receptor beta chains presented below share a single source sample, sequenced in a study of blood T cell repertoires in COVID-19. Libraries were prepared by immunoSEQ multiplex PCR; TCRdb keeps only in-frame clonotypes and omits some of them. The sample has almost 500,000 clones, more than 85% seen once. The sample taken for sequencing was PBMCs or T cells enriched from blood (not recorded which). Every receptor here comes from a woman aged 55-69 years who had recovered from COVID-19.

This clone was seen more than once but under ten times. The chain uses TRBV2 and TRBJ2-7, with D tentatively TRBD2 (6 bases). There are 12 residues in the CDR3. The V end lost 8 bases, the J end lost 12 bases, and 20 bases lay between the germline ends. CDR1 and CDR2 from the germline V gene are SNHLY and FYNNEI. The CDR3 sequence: CASREIAGGGYF. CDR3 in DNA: TGTGCCAGCCGGGAGATCGCTGGCGGTGGGTACTTC.

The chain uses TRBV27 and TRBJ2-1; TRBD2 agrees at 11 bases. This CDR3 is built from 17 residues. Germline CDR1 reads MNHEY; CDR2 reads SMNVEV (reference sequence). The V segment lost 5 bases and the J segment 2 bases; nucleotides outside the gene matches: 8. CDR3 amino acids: CASSTFPTSGAYNEQFF. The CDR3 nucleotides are TGTGCCAGCAGTACATTCCCGACTAGCGGGGCCTACAATGAGCAGTTCTTC.

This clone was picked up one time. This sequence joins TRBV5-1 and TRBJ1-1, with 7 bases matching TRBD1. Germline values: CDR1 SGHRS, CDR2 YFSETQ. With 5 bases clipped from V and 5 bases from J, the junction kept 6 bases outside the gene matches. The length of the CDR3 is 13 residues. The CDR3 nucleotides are TGCGCCAGCAGTTCCCAACAGGGGACTGAAGCTTTCTTT. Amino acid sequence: CASSSQQGTEAFF.

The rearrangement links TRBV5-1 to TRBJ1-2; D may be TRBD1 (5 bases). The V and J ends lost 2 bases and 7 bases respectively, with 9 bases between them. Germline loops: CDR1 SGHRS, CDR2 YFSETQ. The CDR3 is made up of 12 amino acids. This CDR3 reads CASSFQGSGYTF. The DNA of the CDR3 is TGCGCCAGCAGCTTTCAGGGAAGTGGCTACACCTTC.

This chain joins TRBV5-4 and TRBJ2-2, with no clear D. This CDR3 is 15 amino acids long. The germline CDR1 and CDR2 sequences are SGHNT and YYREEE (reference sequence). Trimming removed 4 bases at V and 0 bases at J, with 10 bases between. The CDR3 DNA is TGTGCCAGCAGCCTAAAGGCGGCGAACACCGGGGAGCTGTTTTTT. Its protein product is CASSLKAANTGELFF.

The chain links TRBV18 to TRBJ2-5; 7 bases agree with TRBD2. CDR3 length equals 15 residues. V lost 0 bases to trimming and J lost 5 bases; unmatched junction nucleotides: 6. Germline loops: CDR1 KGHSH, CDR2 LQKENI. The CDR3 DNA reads TGTGCCAGCTCACCACCGAGACTAGCTCGGGAGACCCAGTACTTC. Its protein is CASSPPRLARETQYF.

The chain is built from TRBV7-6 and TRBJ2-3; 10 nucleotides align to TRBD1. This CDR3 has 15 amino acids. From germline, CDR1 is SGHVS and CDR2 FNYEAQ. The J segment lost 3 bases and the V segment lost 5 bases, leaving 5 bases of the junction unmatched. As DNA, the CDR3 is TGTGCCAGCAGCGTACGACAGGGGGCAACAGATACGCAGTATTTT. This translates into CASSVRQGATDTQYF.

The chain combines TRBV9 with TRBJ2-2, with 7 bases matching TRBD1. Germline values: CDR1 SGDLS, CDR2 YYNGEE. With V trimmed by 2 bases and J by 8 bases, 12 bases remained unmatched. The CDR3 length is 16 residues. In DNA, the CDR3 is TGTGCCAGCAGCGTCTCGAGACAGGGTACGGCAGGGGAGCTGTTTTTT. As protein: CASSVSRQGTAGELFF.

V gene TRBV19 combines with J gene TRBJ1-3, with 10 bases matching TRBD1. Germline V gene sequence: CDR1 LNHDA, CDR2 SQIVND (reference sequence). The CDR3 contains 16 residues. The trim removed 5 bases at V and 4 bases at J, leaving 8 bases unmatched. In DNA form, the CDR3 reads TGTGCCAGTAGTCAGACAGGGGGCATAAGAGGAAACACCATATATTTT. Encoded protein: CASSQTGGIRGNTIYF.

The CDR3 coding sequence is TGTGCCAGCAGCCCATTGACTAGCCGGGGACAAGAGACCCAGTACTTC. It translates to CASSPLTSRGQETQYF. V usage is TRBV14 and J usage is TRBJ2-5; TRBD2 matches at 7 bases. Trimming cost V 4 bases and J 2 bases; bases outside gene matches: 10. Germline CDR1 is SGHDN and CDR2 is FVKESK. The CDR3 contains 16 residues.

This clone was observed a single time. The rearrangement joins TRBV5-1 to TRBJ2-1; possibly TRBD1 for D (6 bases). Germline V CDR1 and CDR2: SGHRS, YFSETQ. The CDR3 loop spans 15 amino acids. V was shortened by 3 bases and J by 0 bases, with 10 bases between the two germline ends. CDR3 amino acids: CASSWTESSYNEQFF. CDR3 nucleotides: TGCGCCAGCAGCTGGACAGAGAGCTCCTACAATGAGCAGTTCTTC. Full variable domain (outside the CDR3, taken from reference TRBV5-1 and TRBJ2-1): KAGVTQTPRYLIKTRGQQVTLSCSPISGHRSVSWYQQTPGQGLQFLFEYFSETQRNKGNFPGRFSGRQFSNSRSEMNVSTLELGDSALYLCASSWTESSYNEQFFGPGTRLTVL.

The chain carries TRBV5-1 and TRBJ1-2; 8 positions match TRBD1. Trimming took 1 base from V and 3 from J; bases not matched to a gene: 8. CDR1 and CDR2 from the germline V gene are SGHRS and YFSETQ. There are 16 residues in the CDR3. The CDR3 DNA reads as TGCGCCAGCAGCTTGACACTAGGACAGGGTGACTATGGCTACACCTTC. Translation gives CASSLTLGQGDYGYTF.

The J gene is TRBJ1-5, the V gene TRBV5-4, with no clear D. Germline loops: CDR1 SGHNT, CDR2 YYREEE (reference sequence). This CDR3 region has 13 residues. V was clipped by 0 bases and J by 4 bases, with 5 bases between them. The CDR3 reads CASSLGDNQPQHF. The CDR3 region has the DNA TGTGCCAGCAGCTTGGGAGATAATCAGCCCCAGCATTTT.

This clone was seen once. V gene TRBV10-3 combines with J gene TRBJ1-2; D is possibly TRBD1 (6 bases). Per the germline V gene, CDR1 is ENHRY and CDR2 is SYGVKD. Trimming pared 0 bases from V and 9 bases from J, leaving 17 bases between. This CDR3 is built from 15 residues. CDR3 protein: CAISESTNREIRYTF. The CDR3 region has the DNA TGTGCCATCAGTGAGTCGACGAACAGGGAAATCCGCTACACCTTC.

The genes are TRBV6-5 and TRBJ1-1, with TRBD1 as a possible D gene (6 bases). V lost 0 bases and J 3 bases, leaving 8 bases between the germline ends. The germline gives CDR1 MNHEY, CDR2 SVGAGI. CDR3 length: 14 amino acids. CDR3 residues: CASSYSNRDTEAFF. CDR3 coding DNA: TGTGCCAGCAGTTACTCGAACAGGGACACTGAAGCTTTCTTT.

CDR3 protein: CASSKRGGSYEQYV. CDR3 DNA: TGTGCCAGCAGCAAGCGGGGGGGCTCCTACGAGCAGTACGTC. This sequence joins TRBV7-8 and TRBJ2-7; TRBD2 matches at 10 bases. After removal of 5 bases from V and 0 bases from J, the junction contained 1 base not matched to a gene. Per the germline V gene, CDR1 is SGHVS and CDR2 is FQNEAQ. This CDR3 spans 14 amino acids.

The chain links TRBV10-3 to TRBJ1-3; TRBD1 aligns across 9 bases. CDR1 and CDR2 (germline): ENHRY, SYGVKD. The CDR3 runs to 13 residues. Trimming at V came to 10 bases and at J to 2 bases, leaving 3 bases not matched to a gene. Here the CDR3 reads CATRQGAGNTIYF. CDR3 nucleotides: TGTGCCACCCGACAGGGGGCTGGAAACACCATATATTTT.

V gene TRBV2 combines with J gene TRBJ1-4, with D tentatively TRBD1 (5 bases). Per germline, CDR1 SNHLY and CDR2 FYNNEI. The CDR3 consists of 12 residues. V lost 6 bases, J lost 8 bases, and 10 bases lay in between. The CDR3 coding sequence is TGTGCCAGCAGGCGCGGGGCCGAAAAACTGTTTTTT. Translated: CASRRGAEKLFF.